This TCR beta chain was found in a study of cytomegalovirus exposure and HLA in healthy donors. For the study at large: In a previous analysis, 110 million or so unique TCR beta sequences were found from some 180 million T cells.

V shed 5 bases, J shed 2 bases, and the junction held 3 bases outside the gene matches. Germline CDR1 SGHAT, CDR2 FQNNGV. This CDR3 is 16 amino acids long. Primers included in the PCR were 60 Vbeta and 13 Jbeta primers. The repertoire was sequenced with immunoSEQ multiplex PCR; TCRdb's copy has only in-frame clones and lacks some. Of fewer than 110,000 clones listed, under 85% are singletons. The TCR comes from a man in his fifties or sixties in good health and CMV-seropositive. The sequencing input was PBMCs. The chain combines TRBV11-2 with TRBJ2-1; the match to TRBD2 covers 13 bases. CDR3: CASSLGLAGAYNEQFF. In DNA form, the CDR3 reads TGTGCCAGCAGCCTAGGACTAGCGGGAGCCTACAATGAGCAGTTCTTC. Full variable domain (remainder filled in from reference TRBV11-2 and TRBJ2-1): EAGVAQSPRYKIIEKRQSVAFWCNPISGHATLYWYQQILGQGPKLLIQFQNNGVVDDSQLPKDRFSAERLKGVDSTLKIQPAKLEDSAVYLCASSLGLAGAYNEQFFGPGTRLTVL.